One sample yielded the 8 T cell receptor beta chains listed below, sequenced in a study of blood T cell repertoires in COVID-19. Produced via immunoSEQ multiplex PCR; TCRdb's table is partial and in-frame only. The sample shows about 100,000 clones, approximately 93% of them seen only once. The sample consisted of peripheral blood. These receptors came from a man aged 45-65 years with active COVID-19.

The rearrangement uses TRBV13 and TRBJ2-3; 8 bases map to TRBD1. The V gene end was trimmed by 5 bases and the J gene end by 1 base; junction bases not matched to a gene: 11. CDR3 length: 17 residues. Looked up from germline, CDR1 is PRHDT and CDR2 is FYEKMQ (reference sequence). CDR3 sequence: CASSRREARGRTDTQYF. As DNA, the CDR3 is TGTGCCAGCAGCCGCCGGGAAGCCAGGGGGCGCACAGATACGCAGTATTTT.

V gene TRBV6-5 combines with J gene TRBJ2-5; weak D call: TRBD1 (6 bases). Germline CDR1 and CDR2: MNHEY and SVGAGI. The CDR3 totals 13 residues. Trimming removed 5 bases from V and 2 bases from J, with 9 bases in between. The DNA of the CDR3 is TGTGCCAGCAGTATGACAGGTCAAGAGACCCAGTACTTC. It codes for CASSMTGQETQYF.

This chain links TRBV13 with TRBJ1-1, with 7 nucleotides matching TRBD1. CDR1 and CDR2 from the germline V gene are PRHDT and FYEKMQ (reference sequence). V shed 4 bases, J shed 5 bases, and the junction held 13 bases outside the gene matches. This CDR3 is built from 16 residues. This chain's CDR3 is CASSSPTGISGTEAFF. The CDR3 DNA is TGTGCCAGCAGCTCCCCGACAGGGATCAGTGGGACTGAAGCTTTCTTT.

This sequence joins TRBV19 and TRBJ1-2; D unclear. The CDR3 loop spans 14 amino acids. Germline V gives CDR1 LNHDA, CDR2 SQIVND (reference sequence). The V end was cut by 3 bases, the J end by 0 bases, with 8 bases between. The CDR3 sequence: CASSMAAANYGYTF. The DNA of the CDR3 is TGTGCCAGTAGTATGGCCGCAGCTAACTATGGCTACACCTTC.

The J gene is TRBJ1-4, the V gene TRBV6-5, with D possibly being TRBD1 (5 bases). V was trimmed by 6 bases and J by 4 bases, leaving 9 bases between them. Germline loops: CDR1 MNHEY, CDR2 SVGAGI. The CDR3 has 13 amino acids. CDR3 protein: CASSRQLNEKLFF. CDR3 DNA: TGTGCCAGCAGCCGACAGCTTAATGAAAAACTGTTTTTT.

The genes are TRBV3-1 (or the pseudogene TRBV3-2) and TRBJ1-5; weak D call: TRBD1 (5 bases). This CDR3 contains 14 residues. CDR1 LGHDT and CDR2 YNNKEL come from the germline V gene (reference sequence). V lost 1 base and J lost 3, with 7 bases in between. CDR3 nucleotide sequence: TGTGCCAGCAGCCAAGCCAGGGCCAATCAGCCCCAGCATTTT. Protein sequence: CASSQARANQPQHF.

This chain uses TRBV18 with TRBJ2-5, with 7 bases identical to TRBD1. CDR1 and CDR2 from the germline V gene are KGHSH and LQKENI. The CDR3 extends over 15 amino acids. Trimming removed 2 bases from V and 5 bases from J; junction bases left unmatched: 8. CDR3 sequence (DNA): TGTGCCAGCTCACCAAATTTTGGACAGGCGGAGACCCAGTACTTC. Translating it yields CASSPNFGQAETQYF.

CDR3 in amino acids: CASSLPGSYNEQFF. The CDR3 DNA is TGCGCCAGCAGCTTGCCAGGGTCCTACAATGAGCAGTTCTTC. V usage is TRBV5-1 and J usage is TRBJ2-1; tentative D call: TRBD1 (5 bases). The CDR3 has 14 amino acids. The V end lost 1 base, the J end lost 1 base, and 6 bases lay between the germline ends. Germline V gene data show CDR1 as SGHRS and CDR2 as YFSETQ.